The 15 T cell receptor beta chains given below trace back to one sample, sequenced in a study of cytomegalovirus exposure and HLA in healthy donors. Libraries were prepared by immunoSEQ multiplex PCR; TCRdb keeps only in-frame clonotypes and omits some of them. The profile shows 60,000 to 85,000 clones, 96% of them singletons. What was sequenced was PBMCs. Source of these receptors: a woman aged 18-29 years in good health and CMV-seropositive.

V is TRBV19 and J is TRBJ1-5; D might be TRBD1 (5 bases). CDR3 length: 15 residues. Germline V gives CDR1 LNHDA, CDR2 SQIVND (reference sequence). Trimming removed 2 bases at V and 3 bases at J, with 11 bases between. DNA for the CDR3: TGTGCCAGTAGTATATCTGCACAGGACAATCAGCCCCAGCATTTT. Translation gives CASSISAQDNQPQHF.

The genes are TRBV6-5 and TRBJ2-2, with TRBD1 as a possible D gene (6 bases). Germline V CDR1 and CDR2: MNHEY, SVGAGI. V lost 10 bases, J lost 2 bases, and 14 bases lay in between. The CDR3 is 14 residues long. Written as DNA, the CDR3 is TGTGCCACGCAACAGGGACGAAACACCGGGGAGCTGTTTTTT. Its translation: CATQQGRNTGELFF.

This sequence joins TRBV30 and TRBJ1-2, with 7 bases identical to TRBD1. V lost 5 bases to trimming and J lost 5 bases; unmatched junction nucleotides: 8. The germline V gene has CDR1 GTSNPN and CDR2 SVGIG (reference sequence). This CDR3 region has 13 residues. DNA of the CDR3: TGTGCCTGGGCGAAACAGGGACAGTATGGCTACACCTTC. It yields the protein CAWAKQGQYGYTF.

V gene TRBV29-1 combines with J gene TRBJ2-5; 8 nucleotides align to TRBD1. The CDR3 sequence is 13 residues long. The junction had 8 bases not matched to a gene; V was cut back by 6 bases and J by 5 bases. CDR1 is SQVTM, CDR2 ANQGSEA, per germline. The CDR3 sequence is CSVPQGAWETQYF. CDR3 in DNA: TGCAGCGTACCCCAGGGGGCGTGGGAGACCCAGTACTTC.

The genes are TRBV4-3 and TRBJ1-1; TRBD1 matches at 7 bases. Germline CDR1 and CDR2: LGHNA and YSLEER. CDR3 length: 15 amino acids. V was pared by 0 bases and J by 5 bases, with 6 bases of the junction left unmatched. CDR3 protein: CASSQERGLLTEAFF. CDR3 coding DNA: TGCGCCAGCAGCCAAGAAAGGGGGCTCTTAACTGAAGCTTTCTTT.

This clone was recorded only once. The rearrangement uses TRBV7-9 and TRBJ1-1; 11 nucleotides align to TRBD1. The V gene end was trimmed by 11 bases and the J gene end by 5 bases; junction bases not matched to a gene: 19. The CDR3 has 17 amino acids. The V gene's germline CDR1 is SEHNR and CDR2 FQNEAQ (reference sequence). DNA of the CDR3: TGTGCCGCCGATTCAGTGGACAGGGGGCTAGGGAGGACTGAAGCTTTCTTT. Translating it yields CAADSVDRGLGRTEAFF.

V gene TRBV19 combines with J gene TRBJ1-5, with no clear D. The CDR3 is made up of 16 amino acids. Trimming shortened V by 2 bases and J by 0 bases, and 11 bases separated the two germline ends. Per germline, CDR1 LNHDA and CDR2 SQIVND (reference sequence). The DNA of the CDR3 is TGTGCCAGTAGTATAACCCCGATCTATAGCAATCAGCCCCAGCATTTT. As protein: CASSITPIYSNQPQHF.

J is TRBJ2-7 and V is TRBV29-1; 9 bases align to TRBD2. The CDR3 has 15 residues. Germline-derived CDR1 and CDR2 are SQVTM and ANQGSEA. V shed 4 bases, J shed 1 base, and the junction held 8 bases outside the gene matches. CDR3 sequence reads: CSVVSVAGVSYEQYF. The CDR3 nucleotides read TGCAGCGTTGTGTCGGTAGCGGGAGTTTCCTACGAGCAGTACTTC.

The V and J genes are TRBV19 and TRBJ2-1, with TRBD2 matching over 7 bases. This CDR3 is 16 amino acids long. J lost 2 bases, V lost 0 bases, and 4 bases had no gene match. Germline-derived CDR1 and CDR2 are LNHDA and SQIVND (reference sequence). The CDR3 DNA sequence: TGTGCCAGTAGTATAGATGCGGGAGTAACCTACAATGAGCAGTTCTTC. Protein: CASSIDAGVTYNEQFF.

V and J are TRBV7-3 and TRBJ2-2; 8 nucleotides align to TRBD2. This CDR3 has 17 amino acids. The junction had 9 bases not matched to a gene; V was cut back by 1 base and J by 5 bases. Per the germline V gene, CDR1 is SGHTA and CDR2 is FQGTGA. CDR3 residues: CASSLKGLGRETGELFF. The CDR3 bases are TGTGCCAGCAGCTTAAAGGGGCTCGGGAGGGAGACCGGGGAGCTGTTTTTT.

The chain joins TRBV6-6 to TRBJ2-3; 7 positions agree with TRBD1. The CDR3 sequence is 15 residues long. The germline V gene encodes CDR1 MNHNY and CDR2 SVGAGI (reference sequence). The ends lost 4 bases at V and 0 bases at J; junction bases unmatched: 4. Here the CDR3 reads CASSSKTGSTDTQYF. The CDR3 DNA reads TGTGCCAGCAGTTCCAAGACAGGGAGCACAGATACGCAGTATTTT.

The sample holds one count of this clone. This chain connects TRBV28 to TRBJ2-5, with 8 bases aligning to TRBD2. The CDR3 totals 15 residues. After removal of 5 bases from V and 5 bases from J, the junction contained 10 bases not matched to a gene. In germline, CDR1 is MDHEN, CDR2 SYDVKM. The CDR3 region is CASSRTGGPLETQYF. Here the CDR3 DNA reads TGTGCCAGCAGTCGGACGGGAGGGCCGTTGGAGACCCAGTACTTC.

This chain uses TRBV7-9 with TRBJ1-1, with D hard to call. The CDR3 has 13 amino acids. V was cut by 2 bases and J by 7 bases, with 11 bases left in between. Germline CDR1 reads SEHNR; CDR2 reads FQNEAQ (reference sequence). CDR3 nucleotide sequence: TGTGCCAGCAGCTTACTTTCCGGGGTTGAAGCTTTCTTT. Encoded protein: CASSLLSGVEAFF.

The J gene is TRBJ1-5, the V gene TRBV5-6, with a tentative D call TRBD1 (6 bases). The CDR3 covers 13 residues. Germline V gives CDR1 SGHDT, CDR2 YYEEEE. V was shortened by 1 base and J by 4 bases, with 6 bases between the two germline ends. In DNA form, the CDR3 reads TGTGCCAGCAGCTTGACAGGGAATCAGCCCCAGCATTTT. It yields the protein CASSLTGNQPQHF.

CDR3 residues: CASSVGLVGYEQYF. Here the CDR3 DNA reads TGTGCCAGCAGCGTCGGACTAGTGGGGTACGAGCAGTACTTC. The chain is built from TRBV9 and TRBJ2-7; 7 positions agree with TRBD2. CDR3 length: 14 amino acids. V was pared by 2 bases and J by 4 bases, with 6 bases of the junction left unmatched. Germline V gives CDR1 SGDLS, CDR2 YYNGEE.